Described below is a single T cell receptor beta chain sequence and its context. Its antigen is currently unknown. It was RNA transcripts that yielded the amplified TCR beta CDR3 regions. Initially, a first-round RT-PCR of the TCR CDR3 employed the HTBI primer set. In TCRdb, the multiplex PCR reads were re-called with MiXCR into one record per CDR3 protein. The sample includes a few hundred thousand distinct CDR3 sequences, around 45% of them seen just once. This sample was taken from a study of T cells in Graves' hyperthyroidism and ophthalmopathy. Points from the study as a whole: Using 13 V-J features, a model discriminated ophthalmopathy from stable hyperthyroidism.

There are 14 residues in the CDR3. Germline CDR1 reads SGHDT; CDR2 reads YYEEEE. This receptor was identified in a woman under 30 with Graves' hyperthyroidism. Sequenced input: peripheral blood or thyroid tissue (not recorded which). The rearrangement joins TRBV5-6 to TRBJ1-5; maybe TRBD1 (6 bases). The J call is doubtful: the DNA matches TRBJ2-3 better. The CDR3 loop reads CASSYLDSNQPQYF. The DNA of the CDR3 is TGTGCCAGCAGTTACCTGGACAGCAATCAGCCCCAGTATTTT.